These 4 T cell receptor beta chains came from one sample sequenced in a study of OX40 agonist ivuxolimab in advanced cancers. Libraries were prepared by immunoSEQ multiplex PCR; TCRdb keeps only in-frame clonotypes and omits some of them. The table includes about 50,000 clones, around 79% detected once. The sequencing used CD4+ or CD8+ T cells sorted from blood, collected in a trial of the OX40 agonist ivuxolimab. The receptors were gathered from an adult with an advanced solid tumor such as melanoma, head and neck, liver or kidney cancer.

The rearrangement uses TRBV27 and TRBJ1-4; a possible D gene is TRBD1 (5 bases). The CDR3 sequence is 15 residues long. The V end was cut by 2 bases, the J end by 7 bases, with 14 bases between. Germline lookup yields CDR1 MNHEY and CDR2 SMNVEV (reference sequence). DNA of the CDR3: TGTGCCAGCAGTTTAGTGCAGGGAGCGGGTGAAAAACTGTTTTTT. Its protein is CASSLVQGAGEKLFF. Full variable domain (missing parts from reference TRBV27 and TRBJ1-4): EAQVTQNPRYLITVTGKKLTVTCSQNMNHEYMSWYRQDPGLGLRQIYYSMNVEVTDKGDVPEGYKVSRKEKRNFPLILESPSPNQTSLYFCASSLVQGAGEKLFFGSGTQLSVL.

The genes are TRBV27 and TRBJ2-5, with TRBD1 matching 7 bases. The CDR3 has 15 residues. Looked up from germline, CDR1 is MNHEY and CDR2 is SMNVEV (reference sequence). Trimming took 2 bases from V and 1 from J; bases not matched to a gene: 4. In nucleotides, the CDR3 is TGTGCCAGCAGTTTACTCGGGACAGTCCAAGAGACCCAGTACTTC. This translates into CASSLLGTVQETQYF.

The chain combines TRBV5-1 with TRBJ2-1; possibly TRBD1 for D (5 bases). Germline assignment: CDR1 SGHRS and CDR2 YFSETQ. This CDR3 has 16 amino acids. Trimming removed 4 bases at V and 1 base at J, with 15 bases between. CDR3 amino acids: CASSRSSGISYNEQFF. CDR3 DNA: TGCGCCAGCAGCCGGAGTTCAGGGATTTCCTACAATGAGCAGTTCTTC. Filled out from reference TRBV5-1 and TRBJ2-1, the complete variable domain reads KAGVTQTPRYLIKTRGQQVTLSCSPISGHRSVSWYQQTPGQGLQFLFEYFSETQRNKGNFPGRFSGRQFSNSRSEMNVSTLELGDSALYLCASSRSSGISYNEQFFGPGTRLTVL.

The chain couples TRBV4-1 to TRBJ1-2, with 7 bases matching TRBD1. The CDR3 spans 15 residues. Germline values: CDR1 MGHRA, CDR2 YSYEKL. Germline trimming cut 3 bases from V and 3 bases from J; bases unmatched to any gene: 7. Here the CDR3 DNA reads TGCGCCAGCAGCCAGATTCAGACAGGGCACTATGGCTACACCTTC. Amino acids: CASSQIQTGHYGYTF.